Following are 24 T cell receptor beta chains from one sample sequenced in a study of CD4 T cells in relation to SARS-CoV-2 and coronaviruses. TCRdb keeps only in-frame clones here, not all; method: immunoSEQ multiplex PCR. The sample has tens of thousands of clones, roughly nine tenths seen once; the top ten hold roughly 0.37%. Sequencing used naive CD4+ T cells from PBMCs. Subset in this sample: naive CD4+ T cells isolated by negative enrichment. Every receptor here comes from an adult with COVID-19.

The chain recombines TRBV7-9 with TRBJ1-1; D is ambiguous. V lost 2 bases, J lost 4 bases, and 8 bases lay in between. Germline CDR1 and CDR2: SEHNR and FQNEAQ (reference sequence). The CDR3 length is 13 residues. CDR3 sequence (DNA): TGTGCCAGCAGCTTAACGCGGGCCACTGAAGCTTTCTTT. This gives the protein CASSLTRATEAFF.

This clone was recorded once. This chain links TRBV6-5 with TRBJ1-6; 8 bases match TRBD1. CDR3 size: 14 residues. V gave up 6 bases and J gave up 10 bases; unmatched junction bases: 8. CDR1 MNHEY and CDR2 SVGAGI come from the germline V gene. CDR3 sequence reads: CASRMVQGDSPLHF. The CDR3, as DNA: TGTGCCAGCAGAATGGTACAGGGGGACTCACCCCTCCACTTT.

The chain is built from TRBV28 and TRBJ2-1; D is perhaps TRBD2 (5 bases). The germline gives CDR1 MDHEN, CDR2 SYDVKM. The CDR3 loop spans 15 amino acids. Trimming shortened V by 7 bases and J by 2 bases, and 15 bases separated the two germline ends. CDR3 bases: TGTGCCAGCACCTTGTGGGCCGGGACCTACAATGAGCAGTTCTTC. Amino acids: CASTLWAGTYNEQFF.

The CDR3 loop is CASSLGSGTQIYQPQHF. Here the CDR3 DNA reads TGTGCCAGCAGCTTAGGCTCCGGGACTCAGATTTATCAGCCCCAGCATTTT. This sequence joins TRBV7-9 and TRBJ1-5, with D possibly matching TRBD1 (5 bases). CDR1 is SEHNR and CDR2 is FQNEAQ in the germline V gene (reference sequence). V was shortened by 1 base and J by 5 bases, with 18 bases between the two germline ends. The CDR3 extends over 17 amino acids.

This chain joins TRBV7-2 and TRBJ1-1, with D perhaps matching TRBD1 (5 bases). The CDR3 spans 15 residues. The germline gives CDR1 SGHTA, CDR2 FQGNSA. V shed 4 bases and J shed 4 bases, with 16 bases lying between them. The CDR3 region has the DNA TGTGCCAGCAGCTCAAGTGCCCAGGGAGCCACTGAAGCTTTCTTT. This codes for CASSSSAQGATEAFF.

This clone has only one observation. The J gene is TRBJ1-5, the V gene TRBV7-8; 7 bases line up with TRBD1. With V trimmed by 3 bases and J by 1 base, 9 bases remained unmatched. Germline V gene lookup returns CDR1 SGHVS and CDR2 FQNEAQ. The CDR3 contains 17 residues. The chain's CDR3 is CASSFSHRGRSNQPQHF. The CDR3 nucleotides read TGTGCCAGCAGCTTTTCCCACAGGGGTCGGAGCAATCAGCCCCAGCATTTT.

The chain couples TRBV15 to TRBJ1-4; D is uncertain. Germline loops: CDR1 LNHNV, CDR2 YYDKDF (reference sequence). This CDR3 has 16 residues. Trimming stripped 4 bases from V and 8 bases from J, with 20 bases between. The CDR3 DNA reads TGTGCCACCAGCAAGGCCCGGGCTCTAGGGAGGGAAAAACTGTTTTTT. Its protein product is CATSKARALGREKLFF.

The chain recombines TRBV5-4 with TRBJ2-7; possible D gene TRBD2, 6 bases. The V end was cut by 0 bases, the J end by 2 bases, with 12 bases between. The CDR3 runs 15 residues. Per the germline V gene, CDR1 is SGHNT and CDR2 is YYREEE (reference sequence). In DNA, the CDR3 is TGTGCCAGCAGCTTGGGATCGGGGGATCCCTACGAGCAGTACTTC. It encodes CASSLGSGDPYEQYF.

CDR3 nucleotides: TGTGCCAGCAGTTCCAGGGGAAGCAATCAGCCCCAGCATTTT. Translated, it gives CASSSRGSNQPQHF. The chain has TRBV28 and TRBJ1-5, with D tentatively TRBD1 (6 bases). Trimming took off 4 bases at V and 1 base at J, with 8 bases between the two ends. CDR1 is MDHEN, CDR2 SYDVKM, per germline. CDR3 length equals 14 residues.

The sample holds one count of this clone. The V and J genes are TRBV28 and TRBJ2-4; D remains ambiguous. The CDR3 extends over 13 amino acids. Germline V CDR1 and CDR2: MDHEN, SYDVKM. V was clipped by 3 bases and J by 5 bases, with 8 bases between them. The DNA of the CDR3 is TGTGCCAGCAGTTTTGGATCCCAAAACATTCAGTACTTC. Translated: CASSFGSQNIQYF.

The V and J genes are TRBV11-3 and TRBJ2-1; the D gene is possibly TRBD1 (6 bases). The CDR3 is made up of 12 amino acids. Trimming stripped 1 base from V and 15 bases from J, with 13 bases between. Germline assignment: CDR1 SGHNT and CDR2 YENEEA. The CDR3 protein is CASSLGAQGPFF. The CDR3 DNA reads TGTGCCAGCAGCTTAGGTGCGCAGGGGCCGTTCTTC.

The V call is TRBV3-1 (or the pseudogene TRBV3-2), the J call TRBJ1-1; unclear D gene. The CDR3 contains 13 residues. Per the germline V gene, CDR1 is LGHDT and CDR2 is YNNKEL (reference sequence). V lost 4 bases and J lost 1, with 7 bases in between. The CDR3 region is CASSLEQNTEAFF. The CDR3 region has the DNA TGTGCCAGCAGCCTAGAGCAGAACACTGAAGCTTTCTTT.

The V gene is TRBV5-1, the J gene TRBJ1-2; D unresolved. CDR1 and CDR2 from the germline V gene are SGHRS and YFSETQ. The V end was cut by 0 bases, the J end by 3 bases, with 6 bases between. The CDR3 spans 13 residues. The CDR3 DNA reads TGCGCCAGCAGCTTGGTTCCCGACTATGGCTACACCTTC. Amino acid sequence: CASSLVPDYGYTF.

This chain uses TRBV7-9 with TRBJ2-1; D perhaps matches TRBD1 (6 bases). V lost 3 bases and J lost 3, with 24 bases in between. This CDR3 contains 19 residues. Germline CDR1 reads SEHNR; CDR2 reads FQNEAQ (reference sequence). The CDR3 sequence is CASSFRKGGYGLGYNEQFF. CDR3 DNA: TGTGCCAGCAGCTTTCGTAAAGGGGGTTACGGATTGGGCTACAATGAGCAGTTCTTC.

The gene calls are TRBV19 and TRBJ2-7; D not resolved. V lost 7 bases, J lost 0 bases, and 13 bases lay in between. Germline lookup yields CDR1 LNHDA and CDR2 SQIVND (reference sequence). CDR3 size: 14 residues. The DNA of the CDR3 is TGTGCCAGTACCACGAGGTCGAACTCCTACGAGCAGTACTTC. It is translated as CASTTRSNSYEQYF.

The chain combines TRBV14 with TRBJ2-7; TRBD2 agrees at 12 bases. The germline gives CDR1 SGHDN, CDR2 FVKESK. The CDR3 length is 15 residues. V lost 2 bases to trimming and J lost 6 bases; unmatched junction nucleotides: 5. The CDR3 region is CASSQLAGGPVEQYF. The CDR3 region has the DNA TGTGCCAGCAGCCAACTAGCGGGAGGGCCGGTCGAGCAGTACTTC.

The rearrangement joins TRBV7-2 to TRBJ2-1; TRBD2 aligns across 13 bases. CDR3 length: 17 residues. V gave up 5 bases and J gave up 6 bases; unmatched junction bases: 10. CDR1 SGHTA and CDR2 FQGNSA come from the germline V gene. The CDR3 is CASSTRPGLAGANEQFF. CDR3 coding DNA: TGTGCCAGCAGCACTAGACCCGGACTAGCGGGGGCCAATGAGCAGTTCTTC.

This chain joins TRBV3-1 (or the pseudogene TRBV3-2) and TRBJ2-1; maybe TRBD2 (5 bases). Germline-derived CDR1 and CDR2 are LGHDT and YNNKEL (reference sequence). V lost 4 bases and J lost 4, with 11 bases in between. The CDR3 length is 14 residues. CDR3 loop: CASSLGLFYNEQFF. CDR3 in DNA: TGTGCCAGCAGCCTCGGACTGTTTTACAATGAGCAGTTCTTC.

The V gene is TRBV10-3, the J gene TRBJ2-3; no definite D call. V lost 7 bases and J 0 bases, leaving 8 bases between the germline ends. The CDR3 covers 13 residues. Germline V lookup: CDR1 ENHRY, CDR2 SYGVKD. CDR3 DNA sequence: TGTGCCATCAATGGAGCTAGCACAGATACGCAGTATTTT. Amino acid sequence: CAINGASTDTQYF.

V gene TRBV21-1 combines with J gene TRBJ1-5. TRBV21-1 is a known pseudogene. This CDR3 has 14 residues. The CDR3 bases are TGTGCCAGCAGCACGGTCGGGGTGGATCAGCCCCAGCATTTT. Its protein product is CASSTVGVDQPQHF.

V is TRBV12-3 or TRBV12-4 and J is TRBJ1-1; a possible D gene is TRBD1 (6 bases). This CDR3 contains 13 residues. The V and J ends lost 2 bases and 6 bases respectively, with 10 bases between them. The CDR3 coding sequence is TGTGCCAGCAGTTTACGGGGGGGGCCTGAAGCTTTCTTT. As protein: CASSLRGGPEAFF.

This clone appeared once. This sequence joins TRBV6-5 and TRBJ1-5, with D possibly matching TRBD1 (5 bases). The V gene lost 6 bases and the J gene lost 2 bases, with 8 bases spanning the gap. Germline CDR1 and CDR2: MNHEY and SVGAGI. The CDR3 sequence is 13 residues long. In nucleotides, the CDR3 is TGTGCCAGCAGAGGGACTGGCAATCAGCCCCAGCATTTT. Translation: CASRGTGNQPQHF.

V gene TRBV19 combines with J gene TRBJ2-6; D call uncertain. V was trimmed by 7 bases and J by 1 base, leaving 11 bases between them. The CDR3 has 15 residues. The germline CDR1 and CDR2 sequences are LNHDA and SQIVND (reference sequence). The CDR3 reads CASITWSSGANVLTF. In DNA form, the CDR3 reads TGTGCCAGTATAACGTGGAGTTCTGGGGCCAACGTCCTGACTTTC.

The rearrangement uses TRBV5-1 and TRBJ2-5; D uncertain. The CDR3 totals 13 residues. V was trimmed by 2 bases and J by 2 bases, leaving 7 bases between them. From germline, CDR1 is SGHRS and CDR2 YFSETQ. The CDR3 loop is CASSLDTQETQYF. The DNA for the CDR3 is TGCGCCAGCAGCTTAGACACTCAAGAGACCCAGTACTTC.